This T cell receptor beta chain was sequenced in a study of T cells in pancreatic ductal adenocarcinoma. Whole-study findings and limits: Blood had more productive templates and roughly 7.5-fold more unique clonotypes than tumor. Blood clonality (roughly 0.07) did not differ significantly from tumor (about 0.12). Enrichment of CD45RO+ effector over naive T cells in tumors may bias clonality.

A note on this clone: Its antigen is not identified.

The protocol was immunoSEQ multiplex PCR, while the TCRdb copy is restricted to in-frame clones and leaves out a portion. The sample lists over 15,000 clones, about 93% seen once, with about 15% in the top ten. V gave up 5 bases and J gave up 3 bases, with 11 bases separating them. Germline V lookup: CDR1 SGHRS, CDR2 YFSETQ. CDR3 length: 13 amino acids. Selected pancreatic ductal adenocarcinoma patients had undergone surgery without neoadjuvant therapy. Sequencing was carried out using PBMCs. The V and J genes are TRBV5-1 and TRBJ1-1, with D tentatively TRBD1 (6 bases). The sequence came from a human donor with pancreatic ductal adenocarcinoma. CDR3 DNA: TGCGCCAGCAGGAGACAGGACTACACTGAAGCTTTCTTT. Its translation is CASRRQDYTEAFF.